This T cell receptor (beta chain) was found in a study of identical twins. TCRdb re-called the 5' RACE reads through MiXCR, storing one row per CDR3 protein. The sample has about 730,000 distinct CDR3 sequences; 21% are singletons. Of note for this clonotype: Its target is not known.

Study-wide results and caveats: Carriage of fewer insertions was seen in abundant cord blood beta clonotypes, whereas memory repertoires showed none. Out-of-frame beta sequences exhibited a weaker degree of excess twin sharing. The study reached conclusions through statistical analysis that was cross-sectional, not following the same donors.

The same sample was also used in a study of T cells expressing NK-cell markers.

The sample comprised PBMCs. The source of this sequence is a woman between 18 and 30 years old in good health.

CDR3 protein: CASSPRQGLFYNEQFF. The CDR3, as DNA: TGTGCCAGCAGCCCTCGACAGGGCTTGTTCTACAATGAGCAGTTCTTC. The chain combines TRBV7-8 with TRBJ2-1, with 7 bases that match TRBD1. Germline V gene sequence: CDR1 SGHVS, CDR2 FQNEAQ. Germline trimming cut 5 bases from V and 3 bases from J; bases unmatched to any gene: 10. This CDR3 region has 16 residues.